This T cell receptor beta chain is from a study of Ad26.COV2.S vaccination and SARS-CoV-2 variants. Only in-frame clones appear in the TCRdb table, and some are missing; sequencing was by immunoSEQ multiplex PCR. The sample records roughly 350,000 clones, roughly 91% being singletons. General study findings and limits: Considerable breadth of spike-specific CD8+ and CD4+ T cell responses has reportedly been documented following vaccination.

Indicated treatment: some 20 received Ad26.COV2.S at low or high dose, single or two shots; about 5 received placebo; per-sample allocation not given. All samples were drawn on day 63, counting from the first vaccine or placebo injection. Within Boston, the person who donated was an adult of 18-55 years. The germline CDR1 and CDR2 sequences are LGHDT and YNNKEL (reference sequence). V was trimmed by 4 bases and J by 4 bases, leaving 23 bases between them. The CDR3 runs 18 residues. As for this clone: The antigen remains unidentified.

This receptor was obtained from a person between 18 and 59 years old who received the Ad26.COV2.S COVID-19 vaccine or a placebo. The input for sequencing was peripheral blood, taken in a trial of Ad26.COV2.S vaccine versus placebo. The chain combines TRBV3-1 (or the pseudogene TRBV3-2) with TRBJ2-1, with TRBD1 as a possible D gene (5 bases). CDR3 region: CASSPGQGSRGRYNEQFF. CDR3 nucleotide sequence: TGTGCCAGCAGCCCTGGGCAGGGTAGTAGGGGCCGATACAATGAGCAGTTCTTC.